These 32 T cell receptor beta chains were sequenced from one sample in a study of shared clonotypes between healthy human individuals. The table came from immunoSEQ multiplex PCR; TCRdb's copy has only in-frame clones and leaves some out. This sample has approximately 1,500,000 clones, with approximately 98% found just once. The sample taken for sequencing was naive CD4+ T cells sorted from blood. Noted subset: CD45RA+ positively selected. The source of these receptors is a man aged 25 to 45 in good health.

V gene TRBV18 combines with J gene TRBJ1-3; no reliable D call. The CDR3 loop spans 14 amino acids. The germline CDR1 and CDR2 sequences are KGHSH and LQKENI. V was shortened by 8 bases and J by 3 bases, with 14 bases between the two germline ends. CDR3 loop: CASRGEASGNTIYF. The CDR3 nucleotides read TGTGCCAGCCGTGGGGAGGCGAGTGGAAACACCATATATTTT.

Remarks on this clone: This sample also contains other DNA sequences that code for the same CDR3. The rearrangement uses TRBV15 and TRBJ2-7; possible D gene TRBD2, 6 bases. This CDR3 region has 14 residues. V lost 1 base and J 2 bases, leaving 9 bases between the germline ends. Germline V gene data show CDR1 as LNHNV and CDR2 as YYDKDF (reference sequence). CDR3 sequence: CATSRGGGTYEQYF. The CDR3 bases are TGTGCCACCAGCAGAGGGGGAGGAACCTACGAGCAGTACTTC. The full variable domain, with the rest looked up from reference TRBV15 and TRBJ2-7, is DAMVIQNPRYQVTQFGKPVTLSCSQTLNHNVMYWYQQKSSQAPKLLFHYYDKDFNNEADTPDNFQSRRPNTSFCFLDIRSPGLGDTAMYLCATSRGGGTYEQYFGPGTRLTVT.

The J gene is TRBJ2-3, the V gene TRBV7-2; 12 bases match TRBD2. The germline gives CDR1 SGHTA, CDR2 FQGNSA. This CDR3 spans 18 amino acids. The V gene end was trimmed by 5 bases and the J gene end by 3 bases; junction bases not matched to a gene: 12. CDR3 loop: CASSPRLAGERWTDTQYF. The CDR3, as DNA: TGTGCCAGCAGCCCACGACTAGCGGGAGAGCGGTGGACAGATACGCAGTATTTT.

The chain is built from TRBV6-6 and TRBJ2-1; maybe TRBD2 (5 bases). The germline gives CDR1 MNHNY, CDR2 SVGAGI (reference sequence). CDR3 length: 13 amino acids. Trimming took 5 bases from V and 8 from J, leaving 13 bases between them. This CDR3 reads CASSPELGYEQFF. The CDR3 nucleotides read TGTGCCAGCAGTCCCGAACTAGGTTATGAGCAGTTCTTC.

The rearrangement joins TRBV15 to TRBJ2-1; 9 bases line up with TRBD2. This CDR3 has 16 residues. Germline V gene data show CDR1 as LNHNV and CDR2 as YYDKDF (reference sequence). V lost 5 bases to trimming and J lost 1 base; unmatched junction nucleotides: 6. In nucleotides, the CDR3 is TGTGCCACCAGCGCAGCGGGAGGTTTTTCCTACAATGAGCAGTTCTTC. Translating gives CATSAAGGFSYNEQFF.

J is TRBJ2-7 and V is TRBV6-1; 9 nucleotides agree with TRBD1. Unmatched junction bases numbered 1, after V lost 0 bases and J lost 4 bases. The V gene's germline CDR1 is MNHNS and CDR2 SASEGT. This CDR3 is built from 14 residues. The DNA of the CDR3 is TGTGCCAGCAGTGAAGCGACAGGGGGATACGAGCAGTACTTC. This sequence encodes CASSEATGGYEQYF.

This chain connects TRBV27 to TRBJ2-7, with D perhaps TRBD2 (5 bases). Germline assignment: CDR1 MNHEY and CDR2 SMNVEV (reference sequence). Trimming shortened V by 3 bases and J by 0 bases, and 18 bases separated the two germline ends. This CDR3 spans 17 amino acids. DNA for the CDR3: TGTGCCAGCAGTTTTAGTCGGAGTAGCGCTAGCTCCTACGAGCAGTACTTC. Its protein is CASSFSRSSASSYEQYF.

This chain joins TRBV5-6 and TRBJ2-3, with D hard to call. Trimming removed 1 base from V and 4 bases from J, with 13 bases in between. Germline CDR1 SGHDT, CDR2 YYEEEE. The CDR3 is 15 residues long. The CDR3 coding sequence is TGTGCCAGCAGCTTGAGGGCGGTCGTTTCAGATACGCAGTATTTT. As protein: CASSLRAVVSDTQYF. The variable domain in full, completed from reference TRBV5-6 and TRBJ2-3, reads DAGVTQSPTHLIKTRGQQVTLRCSPKSGHDTVSWYQQALGQGPQFIFQYYEEEERQRGNFPDRFSGHQFPNYSSELNVNALLLGDSALYLCASSLRAVVSDTQYFGPGTRLTVL.

About this clone: Other DNA sequences in this sample translate to the same CDR3. This rearrangement joins TRBV7-9 to TRBJ1-1; no clear D. The V gene's germline CDR1 is SEHNR and CDR2 FQNEAQ (reference sequence). V lost 5 bases to trimming and J lost 4 bases, with 8 bases between them. This CDR3 spans 12 amino acids. The CDR3, as DNA: TGTGCCAGCAGCGATAGTAGCACTGAAGCTTTCTTT. Its translation is CASSDSSTEAFF.

The chain recombines TRBV18 with TRBJ2-5; 9 bases are shared with TRBD1. CDR3 length: 16 amino acids. Germline trimming cut 4 bases from V and 4 bases from J; bases unmatched to any gene: 10. Per germline, CDR1 KGHSH and CDR2 LQKENI. The CDR3 reads CASSRMTGGLGETQYF. The CDR3 DNA is TGTGCCAGCTCACGAATGACAGGGGGGCTTGGAGAGACCCAGTACTTC.

The CDR3 nucleotides are TGTGCCAGCAGTTACCGGGGGATGAACACTGAAGCTTTCTTT. As protein: CASSYRGMNTEAFF. V gene TRBV6-6 combines with J gene TRBJ1-1; D may be TRBD1 (5 bases). The CDR3 consists of 14 residues. CDR1 and CDR2 from the germline V gene are MNHNY and SVGAGI (reference sequence). Trimming removed 2 bases from V and 0 bases from J, with 7 bases in between.

The table lists this clone with a count of one. The rearrangement joins TRBV18 to TRBJ2-1, with 10 bases aligning to TRBD1. V was clipped by 3 bases and J by 12 bases; unmatched bases: 11. In germline, CDR1 is KGHSH, CDR2 LQKENI. CDR3 size: 15 residues. CDR3 amino acids: CASSPSGTGDYGQFF. As DNA, the CDR3 is TGTGCCAGCTCACCTTCCGGGACAGGGGACTATGGGCAGTTCTTC.

CDR3 DNA: TGTGCCAGCAGCGTAAGCGGTGGTTGGGCGGGAGTCCCAGATACGCAGTATTTT. It translates to CASSVSGGWAGVPDTQYF. This chain uses TRBV9 with TRBJ2-3; the match to TRBD2 covers 7 bases. V trimming: 1 base; J trimming: 4 bases; junction bases outside the gene matches: 15. CDR3 size: 18 residues. Germline loops: CDR1 SGDLS, CDR2 YYNGEE.

About this clone itself: At one of its ends the junction is not consistent with the germline gene, which may arise from a read error. The rearrangement joins TRBV7-8 to TRBJ2-7; 7 positions agree with TRBD2. This CDR3 contains 11 residues. The germline V gene encodes CDR1 SGHVS and CDR2 FQNEAQ. Here the CDR3 DNA reads TGTGCCAGCAGCTTAGGCGGGGGTCTGGACTTC. Protein product: CASSLGGGLDF.

V is TRBV7-2 and J is TRBJ2-2; D gene uncertain. The CDR3 consists of 13 residues. V was shortened by 6 bases and J by 9 bases, with 14 bases between the two germline ends. The germline gives CDR1 SGHTA, CDR2 FQGNSA. The chain's CDR3 is CASSSVPARELFF. Here the CDR3 DNA reads TGTGCCAGCAGTTCGGTCCCCGCCCGGGAGCTGTTTTTT.

Note on this clone: An end of the junction does not agree with germline; a read error may underlie this. V and J are TRBV2 and TRBJ2-3, with D tentatively TRBD2 (6 bases). Germline CDR1 and CDR2: SNHLY and FYNNEI. CDR3 length: 15 residues. CDR3 bases: TGTGCCAGCAGTGATCAGGCGGGATGGGTTCAAGTCTTAGGTTTT. This codes for CASSDQAGWVQVLGF.

This clone was counted a single time. The rearrangement joins TRBV5-1 to TRBJ2-1; 14 bases are a match to TRBD2. The CDR3 is 17 amino acids. In germline, CDR1 is SGHRS, CDR2 YFSETQ. Trimming took 4 bases from V and 6 from J; bases not matched to a gene: 9. The CDR3: CASSPGLAGAQGNEQFF. CDR3 sequence (DNA): TGCGCCAGCAGCCCGGGACTAGCGGGAGCGCAGGGCAATGAGCAGTTCTTC.

The CDR3 reads CASSLSPDQPQHF. CDR3 coding DNA: TGTGCCAGCAGCCTTTCCCCCGATCAGCCCCAGCATTTT. V usage is TRBV5-4 and J usage is TRBJ1-5, with unresolved D. Deletions cut 4 bases from V and 5 bases from J, with 10 bases between. The CDR3 length is 13 residues. Germline-derived CDR1 and CDR2 are SGHNT and YYREEE (reference sequence).

This chain joins TRBV18 and TRBJ1-1; 8 positions match TRBD1. CDR3 length: 16 residues. V gave up 2 bases and J gave up 5 bases; unmatched junction bases: 10. Germline values: CDR1 KGHSH, CDR2 LQKENI. CDR3 coding DNA: TGTGCCAGCTCACCATTACCGCCCACAGGGGGGACTGAAGCTTTCTTT. Translated: CASSPLPPTGGTEAFF.

The chain combines TRBV7-6 with TRBJ2-1, with D perhaps TRBD2 (5 bases). Trimming took off 2 bases at V and 4 bases at J, with 6 bases between the two ends. This CDR3 comprises 13 residues. Germline V gives CDR1 SGHVS, CDR2 FNYEAQ. This CDR3 is CASSLIAYNEQFF. The CDR3 nucleotides are TGTGCCAGCAGCTTAATAGCGTACAATGAGCAGTTCTTC.

This chain uses TRBV5-5 with TRBJ1-5; 7 nucleotides line up with TRBD1. The CDR3 covers 16 residues. V lost 1 base and J lost 3; bases outside the gene matches: 7. Germline values: CDR1 SGHKS, CDR2 YYEKEE (reference sequence). The CDR3 DNA sequence: TGTGCCAGCAGCTTGAGAGCCACAGGGGTCAATCAGCCCCAGCATTTT. Amino acids: CASSLRATGVNQPQHF.

The chain is built from TRBV27 and TRBJ2-1; D may be TRBD1 (5 bases). Germline lookup yields CDR1 MNHEY and CDR2 SMNVEV (reference sequence). The CDR3 runs 13 residues. The germline V and J ends were trimmed by 9 bases and 0 bases, with 9 bases remaining between them. The CDR3 protein is CASRQSSYNEQFF. Written as DNA, the CDR3 is TGTGCCAGTCGACAGAGCTCCTACAATGAGCAGTTCTTC.

The chain joins TRBV6-6 to TRBJ2-3, with D perhaps matching TRBD1 (6 bases). Germline V gene data show CDR1 as MNHNY and CDR2 as SVGAGI (reference sequence). Deletions cut 8 bases from V and 6 bases from J, with 15 bases between. The CDR3 is made up of 13 amino acids. The CDR3 sequence: CASSTPGEDTQYF. CDR3 nucleotide sequence: TGTGCCAGCTCAACTCCAGGGGAGGATACGCAGTATTTT.

The V gene is TRBV19, the J gene TRBJ1-4, with D maybe TRBD1 (6 bases). Deletions cut 5 bases from V and 7 bases from J, with 14 bases between. The germline V gene encodes CDR1 LNHDA and CDR2 SQIVND (reference sequence). This CDR3 has 14 residues. This chain's CDR3 is CASSPQGFREKLFF. DNA for the CDR3: TGTGCCAGTAGTCCACAGGGTTTCCGTGAAAAACTGTTTTTT.

This chain links TRBV2 with TRBJ2-7; 12 bases align to TRBD2. Trimming took 6 bases from V and 3 from J; bases not matched to a gene: 3. CDR1 and CDR2 (germline): SNHLY, FYNNEI. The CDR3 contains 14 residues. The CDR3 reads CASRPSGRDYEQYF. The CDR3 coding sequence is TGTGCCAGCAGGCCTAGCGGGAGGGACTACGAGCAGTACTTC.

Of note for this clone: The same CDR3 is also encoded by other DNA sequences in this sample. This chain links TRBV19 with TRBJ2-1, with a tentative D call TRBD1 (5 bases). Germline CDR1 and CDR2: LNHDA and SQIVND (reference sequence). V was shortened by 1 base and J by 4 bases, with 5 bases between the two germline ends. This CDR3 region has 13 residues. In DNA, the CDR3 is TGTGCCAGTAGTATAGGACAGTACAATGAGCAGTTCTTC. It yields the protein CASSIGQYNEQFF.

Details on this clone: Distinct nucleotide sequences in the sample also encode this CDR3. This chain links TRBV9 with TRBJ2-1; D may be TRBD1 (6 bases). Germline loops: CDR1 SGDLS, CDR2 YYNGEE. The CDR3 totals 15 residues. V shed 0 bases and J shed 0 bases, with 7 bases lying between them. The CDR3 coding sequence is TGTGCCAGCAGCGTAGCAGGGGACTCCTACAATGAGCAGTTCTTC. Its protein is CASSVAGDSYNEQFF.

J is TRBJ2-3 and V is TRBV2; a possible D gene is TRBD2 (5 bases). CDR1 is SNHLY, CDR2 FYNNEI, per germline. The length of the CDR3 is 14 residues. Deletions cut 6 bases from V and 3 bases from J, with 13 bases between. The CDR3 region is CASRERSGTDTQYF. In DNA, the CDR3 is TGTGCCAGCAGAGAGAGGTCGGGAACAGATACGCAGTATTTT.

The chain joins TRBV27 to TRBJ2-7; 7 bases fit TRBD1. Germline V gene data show CDR1 as MNHEY and CDR2 as SMNVEV (reference sequence). This CDR3 has 13 amino acids. The V gene end was trimmed by 3 bases and the J gene end by 3 bases; junction bases not matched to a gene: 2. CDR3 region: CASSFQGVYEQYF. Here the CDR3 DNA reads TGTGCCAGCAGTTTCCAGGGGGTCTACGAGCAGTACTTC.

V and J are TRBV4-2 and TRBJ2-5, with D tentatively TRBD2 (6 bases). The CDR3 length is 17 residues. Trimming left V 1 base short and J 0 bases short, with 15 bases between. CDR1 is LGHNA and CDR2 is YNFKEQ in the germline V gene. The CDR3 reads CASSQGDGGKYQETQYF. The CDR3 coding sequence is TGTGCCAGCAGCCAAGGGGATGGCGGGAAGTACCAAGAGACCCAGTACTTC.

This clone appeared a few times. The V gene is TRBV6-1, the J gene TRBJ1-5; D is unclear. This CDR3 is 15 amino acids long. Trimming took 6 bases from V and 2 from J, leaving 14 bases between them. Germline-derived CDR1 and CDR2 are MNHNS and SASEGT. CDR3 bases: TGTGCCAGCAGGTCTTCGCCTCTGGGCAATCAGCCCCAGCATTTT. Amino acids: CASRSSPLGNQPQHF.

This sequence joins TRBV14 and TRBJ2-4; tentatively, D is TRBD1 (6 bases). The germline V gene encodes CDR1 SGHDN and CDR2 FVKESK. Deletions cut 1 base from V and 9 bases from J, with 16 bases between. The CDR3 contains 15 residues. The CDR3 spells CASSQVGAGSGIQYF. In nucleotides, the CDR3 is TGTGCCAGCAGCCAAGTGGGGGCAGGTTCGGGCATTCAGTACTTC.